This T cell receptor beta chain derives from a study of response to subunit inactivated influenza vaccine (dated by TCRdb to the late 2010s). Concerning the study at large: Deep quantitative T cell receptor repertoire profiling was used in the study to track responses to a trivalent subunit inactivated influenza vaccine. The research as a whole found: It was suggested by the authors that each seasonal influenza vaccination may recruit only a limited number of new T cells.

The receptor library was made with RT-PCR. The data were produced on an Illumina HiSeq 2500. The public reads were reprocessed in TCRdb via fastp at Q25 and MiXCR, keeping in-frame beta chains. Rows are unified per CDR3 protein, each entry keeping the most common DNA and genes. The sample table shows fewer than 750,000 distinct CDR3 sequences, and about 15% are seen once. 11% of the sample lies in the top ten. V and J are truncated by 4 bases and 0 bases respectively, leaving an intervening sequence of 17 bases. Taken from cysteine to phenylalanine, the CDR3 has 17 residues. The read is trimmed to its CDR3 DNA, 51 bases read in frame from base 1. Sequences SGHRS (CDR1) and YFSETQ (CDR2) are obtained from the germline V gene. For this clonotype: The antigen it recognizes is unknown. Per-base qualities were not stored, and no clone one base away is much larger.

The input for sequencing was PBMCs from blood, taken approximately 12 days after vaccination. The clonotype was recovered from a man aged 50-59 years who received an inactivated influenza vaccine. Donor details come from another sample of the same person, matched by shared clones. The rearranged segments are TRBV5-1 and TRBJ1-3; a tentative D match to TRBD1 spans 5 bases. CDR3 reads: CASSGGERYGSGNTIYF. The nucleotide sequence is TGCGCCAGCAGCGGGGGGGAACGGTACGGCTCTGGAAACACCATATATTTT.